This T cell receptor beta chain was retrieved from a study of EBV T-cell therapy then PD-1 blockade in nasopharyngeal carcinoma (dated by TCRdb to the early 2020s). The meaning of the sample's treatment or condition label: AdE1-LMPpoly-expanded autologous EBV-specific T-cell therapy followed by anti-PD-1 nivolumab. The Qiagen DNeasy Kit was used to extract genomic DNA from the sorted cells. TCR beta chain deep sequencing was performed on the immunoSEQ platform. From the authors' description of their analysis: Repertoire data analysis was performed with the immunoSEQ Analyzer software. TCRdb mirrors the immuneACCESS table, restricted to in-frame sequences. Some clones are absent from its copies; in checked studies, under half trace to an unresolved V gene, and the reason for the others is unknown. V and J calls and clone size come straight from that table; D and trimming were deduced from the DNA. The table for this sample lists roughly 22,000 clones; 82% of them were counted only once. The leading ten clones occupy 20% to 25% of the sample.

The CDR3 starts with the cysteine, ends with the phenylalanine, and has 16 residues. Here the CDR3 DNA is all that survives: 48 bases in frame from base 1. Trimming takes 10 bases from V and 1 base from J, and the germline ends sit 20 bases apart. According to the germline V gene, CDR1 reads MDHEN and CDR2 reads SYDVKM. Comment on this clone: The clone's antigen remains unknown. Qualities for individual bases were not recorded, and no much larger clone is one base off.

The sequence joins TRBV28 to TRBJ1-5; the D gene remains uncertain. Source: CD8+ T cells from blood, taken at day -245 from a patient whose treatment included autologous EBV-specific T cells and nivolumab. The receptor was derived from a man in his forties with nasopharyngeal carcinoma. The CDR3 in this case is CAMSTGVVGSNQPQHF. The DNA is TGTGCCATGAGCACTGGGGTGGTGGGGAGCAATCAGCCCCAGCATTTT.